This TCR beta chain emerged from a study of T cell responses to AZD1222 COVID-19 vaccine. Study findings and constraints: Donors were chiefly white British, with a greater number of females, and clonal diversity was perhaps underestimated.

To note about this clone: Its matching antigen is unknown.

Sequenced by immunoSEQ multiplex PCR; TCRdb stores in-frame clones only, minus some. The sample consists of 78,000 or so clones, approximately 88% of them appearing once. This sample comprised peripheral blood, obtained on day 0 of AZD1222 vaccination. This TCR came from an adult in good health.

CDR3 loop: CASSPPETGWDYGYTF. DNA for the CDR3: TGTGCCAGCAGTCCTCCGGAAACGGGGTGGGACTATGGCTACACCTTC. The chain is built from TRBV28 and TRBJ1-2; D ambiguous. V shed 5 bases and J shed 3 bases, with 19 bases lying between them. Looked up from germline, CDR1 is MDHEN and CDR2 is SYDVKM. The CDR3 consists of 16 residues.